Listed below are T cell receptor beta chains from one sample, sequenced in a study of blood T cell repertoires in COVID-19. Only in-frame clones appear in the TCRdb table, and some are missing; sequencing was by immunoSEQ multiplex PCR. The table lists more than 300,000 clones, around 87% of them singletons. Sequencing was carried out using PBMCs or T cells enriched from blood (not recorded which). The receptors stem from a middle-aged man in a cohort exposed to, infected with or recovered from COVID-19 (not recorded which). Each CDR3 is given with its conserved first and last residue. Fields, in order: clone size, J gene, D gene, V gene, CDR3 DNA, CDR3 protein. The D gene is left open where the match is weak. The size of a clone is reported for some rows only, either as once, few or many, or as a class for expanded clones.

abundance: -; j_gene: TRBJ1-1; d_gene: TRBD1; v_gene: TRBV28; CDR3nt: TGTGCCAGCAGTTTACTCTTATACAGGGGCACTGAAGCTTTCTTT; CDR3aa: CASSLLLYRGTEAFF
abundance: -; j_gene: TRBJ1-4; d_gene: -; v_gene: TRBV7-9; CDR3nt: TGTGCCAGCAGCCATGGTGAGGGACTGTTTTTT; CDR3aa: CASSHGEGLFF
abundance: few; j_gene: TRBJ1-1; d_gene: TRBD1; v_gene: TRBV29-1; CDR3nt: TGCAGCGTCCGTCTGGACAGGGGGCAAGCTTTCTTT; CDR3aa: CSVRLDRGQAFF
abundance: once; j_gene: TRBJ2-7; d_gene: -; v_gene: TRBV29-1; CDR3nt: TGCAGCGTTGTAGGACAGACCTACGAGCAGTACTTC; CDR3aa: CSVVGQTYEQYF
abundance: -; j_gene: TRBJ2-2; d_gene: TRBD1; v_gene: TRBV19; CDR3nt: TGTGCCAGTACCCGGACAGGGAATGTCGGGGAGCTGTTTTTT; CDR3aa: CASTRTGNVGELFF
abundance: -; j_gene: TRBJ2-3; d_gene: -; v_gene: TRBV5-6; CDR3nt: TGTGCCAGCAGCTTCAGACGGACTCTCACAGATACGCAGTATTTT; CDR3aa: CASSFRRTLTDTQYF
abundance: -; j_gene: TRBJ1-3; d_gene: -; v_gene: TRBV5-1; CDR3nt: TGCGCCAGCAGCTTGGCGGGGGTCGTCTATGGAAACACCATATATTTT; CDR3aa: CASSLAGVVYGNTIYF
abundance: -; j_gene: TRBJ2-7; d_gene: TRBD1; v_gene: TRBV27; CDR3nt: TGTGCCAGCAGTCCCCGTCCGGGACAGAAGGGAGAGCAGTACTTC; CDR3aa: CASSPRPGQKGEQYF
abundance: -; j_gene: TRBJ2-1; d_gene: TRBD2; v_gene: TRBV7-7; CDR3nt: TGTGCCAGCAGCCCGGGACTAGCGGGAGCCATATACAATGAGCAGTTCTTC; CDR3aa: CASSPGLAGAIYNEQFF
abundance: once; j_gene: TRBJ2-1; d_gene: TRBD2; v_gene: TRBV9; CDR3nt: TGTGCCAGCAGCGTAGGTAGCGGGCCCTACAATGAGCAGTTCTTC; CDR3aa: CASSVGSGPYNEQFF
abundance: -; j_gene: TRBJ1-5; d_gene: TRBD1; v_gene: TRBV28; CDR3nt: TGTGCCAGCACCCCAGCCCAGGGACAGTCAAGCCAGCCCCAGCATTTT; CDR3aa: CASTPAQGQSSQPQHF
abundance: -; j_gene: TRBJ1-1; d_gene: TRBD1; v_gene: TRBV6-5; CDR3nt: TGTGCCAGCAGTTACCCGGGACAGCGAGGCACTGAAGCTTTCTTT; CDR3aa: CASSYPGQRGTEAFF
abundance: -; j_gene: TRBJ2-7; d_gene: -; v_gene: TRBV11-2; CDR3nt: TGTGCCAGCAGCCTGGGGCCTGCTAAAACTTACGAGCAGTACTTC; CDR3aa: CASSLGPAKTYEQYF
abundance: -; j_gene: TRBJ2-1; d_gene: -; v_gene: TRBV27; CDR3nt: TGTGCCAGCATCGGGAGTCCCTACAATGAGCAGTTCTTC; CDR3aa: CASIGSPYNEQFF
abundance: -; j_gene: TRBJ2-5; d_gene: -; v_gene: TRBV25-1; CDR3nt: TGTGCCAGCAGGGACCCCGGGGTTGAGACCCAGTACTTC; CDR3aa: CASRDPGVETQYF
abundance: -; j_gene: TRBJ1-4; d_gene: -; v_gene: TRBV27; CDR3nt: TGTGCCAGCAGTCCCCTTTGGGGCGGTGAAAAACTGTTTTTT; CDR3aa: CASSPLWGGEKLFF
abundance: -; j_gene: TRBJ1-2; d_gene: TRBD1; v_gene: TRBV30; CDR3nt: TGTGCCACCCTTGGAGGGGGCTCAAACTATGGCTACACCTTC; CDR3aa: CATLGGGSNYGYTF
abundance: -; j_gene: TRBJ1-6; d_gene: -; v_gene: TRBV4-1; CDR3nt: TGCGCCAGCAGCCAAGGAGCAGCGACCCTACTTAATTCACCCCTCCACTTT; CDR3aa: CASSQGAATLLNSPLHF
abundance: -; j_gene: TRBJ2-1; d_gene: -; v_gene: TRBV27; CDR3nt: TGTGCCACCCGAGATAATGAGCAGTTCTTC; CDR3aa: CATRDNEQFF
abundance: -; j_gene: TRBJ2-3; d_gene: -; v_gene: TRBV11-2; CDR3nt: TGTGCCAGCAGCTTAGGCCGAGGTGGGAGGAAGAGCACAGATACGCAGTATTTT; CDR3aa: CASSLGRGGRKSTDTQYF
abundance: -; j_gene: TRBJ1-3; d_gene: TRBD1; v_gene: TRBV18; CDR3nt: TGTGCCAGCTCACCGACACAGGGGACTGGAAACACCATATATTTT; CDR3aa: CASSPTQGTGNTIYF
abundance: -; j_gene: TRBJ2-3; d_gene: TRBD1; v_gene: TRBV11-2; CDR3nt: TGTGCCAGCAGCTGGGGACAGGGATTTATAGATACGCAGTATTTT; CDR3aa: CASSWGQGFIDTQYF
abundance: -; j_gene: TRBJ2-3; d_gene: -; v_gene: TRBV5-1; CDR3nt: TGCGCCAGCGCGATGCTCGGAGGGACGCAGTATTTT; CDR3aa: CASAMLGGTQYF
abundance: -; j_gene: TRBJ1-1; d_gene: TRBD1; v_gene: TRBV19; CDR3nt: TGTGCCAGTAGTAGTGGGGACAGATTCTACACTGAAGCTTTCTTT; CDR3aa: CASSSGDRFYTEAFF
abundance: -; j_gene: TRBJ1-2; d_gene: -; v_gene: TRBV7-9; CDR3nt: TGTGCCAGCAGTGGTCGGGGTGGTAACTATGGCTACACCTTC; CDR3aa: CASSGRGGNYGYTF
abundance: -; j_gene: TRBJ2-3; d_gene: TRBD1; v_gene: TRBV29-1; CDR3nt: TGCAGCGTCCAACCGGGACAGACCACAGATACGCAGTATTTT; CDR3aa: CSVQPGQTTDTQYF
abundance: -; j_gene: TRBJ2-2; d_gene: TRBD1; v_gene: TRBV27; CDR3nt: TGTGCCAGCAGTTCGGGACAGGCTACCGGGGAGCTGTTTTTT; CDR3aa: CASSSGQATGELFF
abundance: -; j_gene: TRBJ1-2; d_gene: TRBD1; v_gene: TRBV28; CDR3nt: TGTGCCAGCAGAAGCCCGGGACAGGTGACTGGCTACACCTTC; CDR3aa: CASRSPGQVTGYTF
abundance: -; j_gene: TRBJ2-5; d_gene: TRBD1; v_gene: TRBV5-1; CDR3nt: TGCGCCAGCAGGGTGACAGGGTCGGAGACCCAGTACTTC; CDR3aa: CASRVTGSETQYF
abundance: -; j_gene: TRBJ2-7; d_gene: -; v_gene: TRBV21-1; CDR3nt: TGTGCCAGCTCCGGAACACTAGGCTACGAGCAGTACTTC; CDR3aa: CASSGTLGYEQYF
abundance: -; j_gene: TRBJ1-1; d_gene: -; v_gene: TRBV2; CDR3nt: TGTGCCAGCAGTGGCAGGGAGGGGACTGAAGCTTTCTTT; CDR3aa: CASSGREGTEAFF
abundance: -; j_gene: TRBJ2-5; d_gene: TRBD2; v_gene: TRBV19; CDR3nt: TGTGCCAGTAGTAATCCGGGGGGGTCAGGGACCCAGTACTTC; CDR3aa: CASSNPGGSGTQYF
abundance: -; j_gene: TRBJ1-5; d_gene: -; v_gene: TRBV2; CDR3nt: TGTGCCAGCAGTGAAGCGGGTCGGGCGGGGCAGCCCCAGCATTTT; CDR3aa: CASSEAGRAGQPQHF
abundance: -; j_gene: TRBJ1-5; d_gene: -; v_gene: TRBV2; CDR3nt: TGTGCCAGCAGTGAATCGGGGTACTATCAGCCCCAGCATTTT; CDR3aa: CASSESGYYQPQHF
abundance: -; j_gene: TRBJ2-7; d_gene: TRBD1; v_gene: TRBV18; CDR3nt: TGTGCCAGCTCACCAAAACAGGGGGCTTCGTACGAGCAGTACTTC; CDR3aa: CASSPKQGASYEQYF
abundance: -; j_gene: TRBJ2-4; d_gene: -; v_gene: TRBV28; CDR3nt: TGTGCCAGCAGTCCCACCAGGGGAGCCAAAAACATTCAGTACTTC; CDR3aa: CASSPTRGAKNIQYF
abundance: few; j_gene: TRBJ2-7; d_gene: -; v_gene: TRBV3-1/TRBV3-2; CDR3nt: TGTGCCAGCAGCCACAGGGGGGAATACGAGCAGTACTTC; CDR3aa: CASSHRGEYEQYF
abundance: -; j_gene: TRBJ1-2; d_gene: -; v_gene: TRBV5-1; CDR3nt: TGCGCCAGCAGCTTTCGGCAAGGACAGAGTAACTATGGCTACACCTTC; CDR3aa: CASSFRQGQSNYGYTF
abundance: -; j_gene: TRBJ2-3; d_gene: -; v_gene: TRBV6-4; CDR3nt: TGTGCCAGCAGTGCGACAGAAGGCGCAGATACGCAGTATTTT; CDR3aa: CASSATEGADTQYF
abundance: once; j_gene: TRBJ2-1; d_gene: -; v_gene: TRBV18; CDR3nt: TGTGCCAGCTCACCGGGACTCTCCTACAATGAGCAGTTCTTC; CDR3aa: CASSPGLSYNEQFF
abundance: -; j_gene: TRBJ2-5; d_gene: -; v_gene: TRBV9; CDR3nt: TGTGCCAGCAATGTCGGGAGACAGGAGACCCAGTACTTC; CDR3aa: CASNVGRQETQYF
abundance: once; j_gene: TRBJ2-7; d_gene: TRBD2; v_gene: TRBV5-8; CDR3nt: TGTGCCAGCAGCTTGGTCGGTAGCGGGAGCCCCTACGAGCAGTACTTC; CDR3aa: CASSLVGSGSPYEQYF